This T cell receptor beta chain was obtained from a study of radiation and T cells in renal cell carcinoma. Overall study results and limits: In blood, top tumor clones expanded by 2 weeks, shrinking by 4.

About this clone: The antigen is undetermined.

Assay used: immunoSEQ multiplex PCR; TCRdb lists only in-frame clones, some missing. The data show about 130,000 clones, nearly 90% seen once. V was trimmed by 1 base and J by 5 bases, leaving 6 bases between them. The CDR3 spans 12 residues. Germline loops: CDR1 SGHVS, CDR2 FNYEAQ. Time point specified: baseline pretreatment blood. The sample's treatment: 15 Gy SBRT to primary tumor, nephrectomy 4 weeks later. J is TRBJ2-7 and V is TRBV7-6; D tentatively fits TRBD1 or TRBD2 (5 bases each). Sample: blood, taken from a patient whose treatment included radiotherapy and nephrectomy. This sequence originates from a woman in her forties or fifties with renal cell carcinoma. CDR3 in amino acids: CASSLVGDEQYF. CDR3 in DNA: TGTGCCAGCAGCTTAGTGGGGGACGAGCAGTACTTC.